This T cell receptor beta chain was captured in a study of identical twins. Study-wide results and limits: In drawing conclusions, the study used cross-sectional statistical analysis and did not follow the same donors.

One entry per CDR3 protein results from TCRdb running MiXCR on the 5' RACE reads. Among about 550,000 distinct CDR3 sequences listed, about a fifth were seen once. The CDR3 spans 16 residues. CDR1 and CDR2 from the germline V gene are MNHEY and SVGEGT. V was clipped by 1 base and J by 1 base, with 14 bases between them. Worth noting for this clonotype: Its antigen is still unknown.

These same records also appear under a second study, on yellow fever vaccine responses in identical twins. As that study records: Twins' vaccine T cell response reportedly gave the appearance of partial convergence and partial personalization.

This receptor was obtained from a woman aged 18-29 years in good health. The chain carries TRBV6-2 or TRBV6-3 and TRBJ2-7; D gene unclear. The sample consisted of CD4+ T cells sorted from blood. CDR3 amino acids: CASSYFLEFNSYEQYF. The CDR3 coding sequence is TGTGCCAGCAGTTACTTCCTAGAGTTTAATTCCTACGAGCAGTACTTC.